This entry lists 14 T cell receptor beta chains sequenced from one sample in a study of cytomegalovirus exposure and HLA in healthy donors. PCR was performed using 60 Vbeta and 13 Jbeta primers. Sequencing used immunoSEQ multiplex PCR; TCRdb keeps in-frame clones, though not all of them. The table shows some 140,000 clones, with roughly three quarters occurring only once. The sample comprised PBMCs. The receptors come from a woman in her sixties in good health and CMV-seronegative.

The chain employs TRBV5-1 and TRBJ1-4; 10 bases align to TRBD1. After removal of 0 bases from V and 8 bases from J, the junction contained 4 bases not matched to a gene. The CDR3 has 15 residues. CDR1 is SGHRS, CDR2 YFSETQ, per germline. CDR3 in DNA: TGCGCCAGCAGCTTGGGGACAGGGGGTCGAGAAAAACTGTTTTTT. Protein: CASSLGTGGREKLFF. The entire variable domain, with the rest obtained from reference TRBV5-1 and TRBJ1-4, is as follows: KAGVTQTPRYLIKTRGQQVTLSCSPISGHRSVSWYQQTPGQGLQFLFEYFSETQRNKGNFPGRFSGRQFSNSRSEMNVSTLELGDSALYLCASSLGTGGREKLFFGSGTQLSVL.

The chain couples TRBV6-1 to TRBJ2-1; TRBD1 might be the D (5 bases). Per the germline V gene, CDR1 is MNHNS and CDR2 is SASEGT. CDR3 length equals 12 residues. V was cut by 8 bases and J by 5 bases, with 10 bases left in between. DNA of the CDR3: TGTGCCAGCGGGGCGGAGAACAATGAGCAGTTCTTC. Protein product: CASGAENNEQFF.

This clone was observed once. The chain employs TRBV11-2 and TRBJ2-1; a weak D match, TRBD1 (6 bases). V gave up 4 bases and J gave up 4 bases, with 14 bases separating them. The length of the CDR3 is 15 residues. Germline V gene sequence: CDR1 SGHAT, CDR2 FQNNGV. The CDR3 DNA follows: TGTGCCAGCAGCTCCATGAGGGGGAAGTACAATGAGCAGTTCTTC. Its protein product is CASSSMRGKYNEQFF.

The chain links TRBV6-1 to TRBJ1-5, with 9 bases aligning to TRBD1. The V and J ends lost 5 bases and 2 bases, in that order; junction bases with no gene match: 4. Germline values: CDR1 MNHNS, CDR2 SASEGT. CDR3 length equals 15 residues. CDR3 protein: CASSRRDRGNQPQHF. CDR3 coding DNA: TGTGCCAGCAGTCGCCGGGACAGGGGCAATCAGCCCCAGCATTTT.

This clone was detected once. The J gene is TRBJ2-7, the V gene TRBV29-1; 11 bases are shared with TRBD1. The CDR3 has 14 amino acids. V gave up 5 bases and J gave up 7 bases; unmatched junction bases: 10. Germline V gene sequence: CDR1 SQVTM, CDR2 ANQGSEA. DNA for the CDR3: TGCAGCGTTTATCCGGGACAGGGGGTAGAAGAGCAGTACTTC. As protein: CSVYPGQGVEEQYF.

This clone turned up a few times. The J gene is TRBJ1-1, the V gene TRBV6-5; a possible D gene is TRBD1 (6 bases). Per the germline V gene, CDR1 is MNHEY and CDR2 is SVGAGI. CDR3 length equals 14 residues. V lost 6 bases and J lost 2, with 13 bases in between. The CDR3 sequence is CASRTGQRNTEAFF. The CDR3 bases are TGTGCCAGCAGAACCGGACAGAGAAACACTGAAGCTTTCTTT.

This rearrangement joins TRBV28 to TRBJ1-1; D remains ambiguous. V was pared by 6 bases and J by 0 bases, with 11 bases between. CDR3 length equals 14 residues. The germline CDR1 and CDR2 sequences are MDHEN and SYDVKM. CDR3 sequence reads: CASSPAGVNTEAFF. The CDR3 region has the DNA TGTGCCAGCAGCCCGGCGGGAGTGAACACTGAAGCTTTCTTT.

The chain joins TRBV7-3 to TRBJ1-2; D uncertain. This CDR3 is built from 14 residues. Deletions cut 2 bases from V and 2 bases from J, with 9 bases between. The germline V gene encodes CDR1 SGHTA and CDR2 FQGTGA. The CDR3: CASSLGPTNYGYTF. CDR3 bases: TGTGCCAGCAGCTTAGGGCCGACAAACTATGGCTACACCTTC. Full variable domain (remainder filled in from reference TRBV7-3 and TRBJ1-2): GAGVSQTPSNKVTEKGKYVELRCDPISGHTALYWYRQSLGQGPEFLIYFQGTGAADDSGLPNDRFFAVRPEGSVSTLKIQRTERGDSAVYLCASSLGPTNYGYTFGSGTRLTVV.

The DNA for the CDR3 is TGTGCCAGCACCCCCCTAAACACCGGGGAGCTGTTTTTT. It yields the protein CASTPLNTGELFF. The chain combines TRBV28 with TRBJ2-2; D unclear. V gave up 7 bases and J gave up 2 bases, with 8 bases separating them. The CDR3 loop spans 13 amino acids. Germline V gives CDR1 MDHEN, CDR2 SYDVKM.

This rearrangement joins TRBV5-1 to TRBJ2-1; the D gene is possibly TRBD2 (6 bases). The germline gives CDR1 SGHRS, CDR2 YFSETQ. V lost 0 bases, J lost 4 bases, and 14 bases lay in between. This CDR3 contains 16 residues. Here the CDR3 DNA reads TGCGCCAGCAGCTTGGCCGTGTCTGGGGGGTACAATGAGCAGTTCTTC. Its translation: CASSLAVSGGYNEQFF.

The gene calls are TRBV25-1 and TRBJ2-1, with TRBD2 matching 8 bases. Germline CDR1 MGHDK, CDR2 SYGVNS. V lost 4 bases, J lost 2 bases, and 4 bases stayed unmatched. The CDR3 is 15 amino acids. This chain's CDR3 is CASSGHSGTYNEQFF. Written as DNA, the CDR3 is TGTGCCAGCAGTGGTCATAGCGGGACCTACAATGAGCAGTTCTTC.

The CDR3 is CASSLGDRLKNIQYF. The CDR3 DNA sequence: TGTGCCAGCAGCTTAGGGGACAGACTGAAAAACATTCAGTACTTC. The genes are TRBV7-6 and TRBJ2-4; 7 bases map to TRBD1. CDR3 length: 15 residues. The germline V gene has CDR1 SGHVS and CDR2 FNYEAQ. V shed 1 base and J 4 bases; nucleotides not matched to a gene: 4.

Comment on this clone: Other DNA sequences in this sample translate to the same CDR3. The chain employs TRBV2 and TRBJ1-1; D may be TRBD1 (5 bases). Per the germline V gene, CDR1 is SNHLY and CDR2 is FYNNEI. The CDR3 is 14 residues long. The V and J ends lost 9 bases and 6 bases respectively, with 20 bases between them. The DNA for the CDR3 is TGTGCCAGTAAAGGGGACGTCGGCGGGGCTGAAGCTTTCTTT. Protein: CASKGDVGGAEAFF. The full variable domain, with the rest looked up from reference TRBV2 and TRBJ1-1, is EPEVTQTPSHQVTQMGQEVILRCVPISNHLYFYWYRQILGQKVEFLVSFYNNEISEKSEIFDDQFSVERPDGSNFTLKIRSTKLEDSAMYFCASKGDVGGAEAFFGQGTRLTVV.

The chain employs TRBV11-2 and TRBJ2-3; D is perhaps TRBD2 (6 bases). The V gene's germline CDR1 is SGHAT and CDR2 FQNNGV. The CDR3 loop spans 14 amino acids. V was clipped by 5 bases and J by 4 bases, with 13 bases between them. CDR3 protein: CASSPRRVADTQYF. The CDR3 coding sequence is TGTGCCAGCAGCCCTCGGAGGGTCGCAGATACGCAGTATTTT. Drawing the rest from reference TRBV11-2 and TRBJ2-3, the complete variable domain is EAGVAQSPRYKIIEKRQSVAFWCNPISGHATLYWYQQILGQGPKLLIQFQNNGVVDDSQLPKDRFSAERLKGVDSTLKIQPAKLEDSAVYLCASSPRRVADTQYFGPGTRLTVL.